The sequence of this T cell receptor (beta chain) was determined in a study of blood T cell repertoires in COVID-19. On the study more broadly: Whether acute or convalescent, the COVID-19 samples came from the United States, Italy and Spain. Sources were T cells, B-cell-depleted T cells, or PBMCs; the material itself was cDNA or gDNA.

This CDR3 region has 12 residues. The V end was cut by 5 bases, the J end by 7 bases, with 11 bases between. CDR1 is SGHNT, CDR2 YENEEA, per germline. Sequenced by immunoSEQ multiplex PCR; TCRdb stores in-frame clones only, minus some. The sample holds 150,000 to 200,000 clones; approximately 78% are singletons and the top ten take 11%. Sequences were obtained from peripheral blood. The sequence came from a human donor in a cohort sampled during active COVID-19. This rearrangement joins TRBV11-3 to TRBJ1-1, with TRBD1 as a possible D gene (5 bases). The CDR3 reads CASSPRGGEAFF. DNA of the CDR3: TGTGCCAGCAGCCCTAGGGGAGGTGAAGCTTTCTTT.